The next 8 T cell receptor beta chains were all read from a single sample in a study of Ad26.COV2.S vaccination and SARS-CoV-2 variants listed by TCRdb under 2021. What the treatment or condition label conveys for this sample: over 15 received Ad26.COV2.S at low or high dose, single or two shots; roughly five received placebo; per-sample allocation not given. Repertoires of vaccine and placebo recipients were sequenced from samples collected on day 63 after the first injection. Library preparation employed the immunoSEQ multiplex PCR assay. TCRdb carries this immuneACCESS record with in-frame sequences only. Its versions omit some clonotypes, under half of them owing to an unresolved V gene in the studies checked, with the rest unexplained. The table for this sample lists a few hundred thousand clones; 89% of them were counted only once. Around 1.8% of the sample goes to the ten largest clones.

The sample here was peripheral blood, taken in a trial of Ad26.COV2.S vaccine versus placebo. All receptors come from a person aged 18 to 65 who received the Ad26.COV2.S COVID-19 vaccine or a placebo.

The rearrangement joins TRBV11-3 to TRBJ2-4, with TRBD2 matching over 8 bases. V lost 10 bases to trimming and J lost 0 bases; unmatched junction nucleotides: 2. Germline values: CDR1 SGHNT, CDR2 YENEEA. The CDR3 loop spans 13 amino acids. CDR3 nucleotides: TGTGCCACCCGGGGGGGAGCCAAAAACATTCAGTACTTC. This sequence encodes CATRGGAKNIQYF.

The chain carries TRBV5-6 and TRBJ2-1; the match to TRBD2 covers 11 bases. Trimming took 6 bases from V and 4 from J; bases not matched to a gene: 3. CDR1 is SGHDT and CDR2 is YYEEEE in the germline V gene. This CDR3 spans 14 amino acids. CDR3 nucleotides: TGTGCCAGCACCGGGACTAGCGGATACAATGAGCAGTTCTTC. Its translation is CASTGTSGYNEQFF.

The CDR3 protein is CSASFSGTDQPQHF. CDR3 sequence (DNA): TGCAGTGCTAGTTTTTCCGGGACAGATCAGCCCCAGCATTTT. This rearrangement joins TRBV20-1 to TRBJ1-5, with 7 nucleotides matching TRBD1. Germline V gene sequence: CDR1 DFQATT, CDR2 SNEGSKA (reference sequence). The J segment lost 5 bases and the V segment lost 3 bases, leaving 7 bases of the junction unmatched. This CDR3 has 14 residues.

The rearrangement joins TRBV5-1 to TRBJ2-6; D gene uncertain. Germline CDR1 SGHRS, CDR2 YFSETQ. This CDR3 region has 14 residues. Trimming shortened V by 5 bases and J by 2 bases, and 8 bases separated the two germline ends. CDR3 region: CASRQTTGANVLTF. The DNA for the CDR3 is TGCGCCAGCAGGCAGACGACTGGGGCCAACGTCCTGACTTTC.

The chain carries TRBV9 and TRBJ2-5; 9 bases line up with TRBD1. The CDR3 covers 14 residues. CDR1 is SGDLS and CDR2 is YYNGEE in the germline V gene. The ends lost 0 bases at V and 3 bases at J; junction bases unmatched: 0. CDR3 sequence: CASSVGDREETQYF. The CDR3 DNA is TGTGCCAGCAGCGTAGGGGACAGGGAAGAGACCCAGTACTTC.

The chain recombines TRBV18 with TRBJ1-2, with 8 positions matching TRBD1. The germline V gene encodes CDR1 KGHSH and CDR2 LQKENI. After removal of 6 bases from V and 5 bases from J, the junction contained 5 bases not matched to a gene. The CDR3 sequence is 13 residues long. DNA for the CDR3: TGTGCCAGCTCCCCGGGACAGGAATATGGCTACACCTTC. Translation gives CASSPGQEYGYTF.

V is TRBV29-1 and J is TRBJ2-5; 10 bases align to TRBD1. J was trimmed by 7 bases and V by 7 bases; bases with no gene match: 18. The CDR3 has 16 residues. Germline V gene sequence: CDR1 SQVTM, CDR2 ANQGSEA. CDR3 region: CSAGSGTGDQKGTQYF. The CDR3, as DNA: TGCAGCGCGGGATCCGGGACAGGGGACCAAAAAGGGACCCAGTACTTC.

This clone was observed a single time. This chain links TRBV28 with TRBJ1-2; D gene unclear. The ends were cut back, 7 bases at V and 2 bases at J, with 14 bases in the middle. Germline V gene data show CDR1 as MDHEN and CDR2 as SYDVKM. The CDR3 is 14 amino acids. The DNA of the CDR3 is TGTGCCAGCATCCGGCACCCGAGAAACTATGGCTACACCTTC. Translating gives CASIRHPRNYGYTF.